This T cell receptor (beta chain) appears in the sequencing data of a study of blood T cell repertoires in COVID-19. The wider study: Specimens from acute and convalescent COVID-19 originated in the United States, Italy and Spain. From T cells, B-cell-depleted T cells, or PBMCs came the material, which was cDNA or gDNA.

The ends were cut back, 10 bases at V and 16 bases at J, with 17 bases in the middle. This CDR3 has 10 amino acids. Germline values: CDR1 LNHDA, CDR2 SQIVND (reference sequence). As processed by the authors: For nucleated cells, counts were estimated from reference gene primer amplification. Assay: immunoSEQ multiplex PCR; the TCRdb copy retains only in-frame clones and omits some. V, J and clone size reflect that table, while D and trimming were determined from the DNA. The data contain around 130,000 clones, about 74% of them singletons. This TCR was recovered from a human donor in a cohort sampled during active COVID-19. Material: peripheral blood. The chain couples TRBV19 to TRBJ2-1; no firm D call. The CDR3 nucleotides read TGTGCCACCAAACTGGGCCCCTTTTTCTTC. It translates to CATKLGPFFF. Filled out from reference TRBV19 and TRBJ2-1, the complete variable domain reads DGGITQSPKYLFRKEGQNVTLSCEQNLNHDAMYWYRQDPGQGLRLIYYSQIVNDFQKGDIAEGYSVSREKKESFPLTVTSAQKNPTAFYLCATKLGPFFFGPGTRLTVL.